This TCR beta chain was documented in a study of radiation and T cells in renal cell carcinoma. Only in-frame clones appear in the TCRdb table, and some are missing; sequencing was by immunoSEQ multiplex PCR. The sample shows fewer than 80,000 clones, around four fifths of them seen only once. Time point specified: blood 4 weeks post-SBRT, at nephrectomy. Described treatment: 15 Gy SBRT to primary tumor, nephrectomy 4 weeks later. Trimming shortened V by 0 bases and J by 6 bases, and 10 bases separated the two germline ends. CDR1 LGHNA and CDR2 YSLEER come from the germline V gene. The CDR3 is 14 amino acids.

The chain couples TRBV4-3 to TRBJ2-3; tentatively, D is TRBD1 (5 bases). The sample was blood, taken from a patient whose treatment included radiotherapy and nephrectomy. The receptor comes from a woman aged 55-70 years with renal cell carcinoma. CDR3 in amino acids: CASSQEDNSDTQYF. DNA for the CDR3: TGCGCCAGCAGCCAAGAGGACAACTCGGATACGCAGTATTTT.